This T cell receptor (beta chain) was identified during a study of T cell responses to AZD1222 COVID-19 vaccine. Using immunoSEQ multiplex PCR, the repertoire was profiled, and TCRdb retains in-frame clones only, with some absent. The table lists about 120,000 clones, about 90% of them singletons. Germline lookup yields CDR1 GTSNPN and CDR2 SVGIG (reference sequence). The CDR3 spans 13 residues. Trimming shortened V by 0 bases and J by 4 bases, and 9 bases separated the two germline ends. The TCR comes from an adult in good health. The specimen was peripheral blood, collected on day 0 of AZD1222 vaccination. The chain couples TRBV30 to TRBJ2-5, with D unresolved. Here the CDR3 DNA reads TGTGCCTGGAGTGTACTCTCAACAGAGACCCAGTACTTC. Translated: CAWSVLSTETQYF.